A few counts support the clone carrying this TCR beta chain. Its specificity is unknown. This sample was included in a study of T-cell reconstitution after alpha-beta-depleted transplantation in children. The TCRbeta library incorporated unique molecular identifiers. TCRdb ran MiXCR on the PCR reads and lists one entry per CDR3 protein. The data contain more than 200,000 distinct CDR3 sequences, under 8.5% of them singletons. From germline, CDR1 is SGHTA and CDR2 FQGNSA. The CDR3 has 15 amino acids. Trimming took 5 bases from V and 8 from J; bases not matched to a gene: 12. General study points: Alpha-beta T cells about two months after transplant reportedly derived from several hundred expanded graft clones.

This sequence originates from a male patient between 2 and 10 years old who had a stem cell transplant for acute myeloid leukemia, so the T cells may come from the graft donor. Specimen: PBMCs, mostly from graft donor cells, collected 360 days after TCRalphabeta/CD19-depleted stem cell transplant. The J gene is TRBJ2-3, the V gene TRBV7-2; TRBD2 agrees at 8 bases. The CDR3 sequence is CASSAGGSTLGTQYF. In DNA form, the CDR3 reads TGTGCCAGCAGCGCGGGGGGTAGTACCTTGGGTACGCAGTATTTT.